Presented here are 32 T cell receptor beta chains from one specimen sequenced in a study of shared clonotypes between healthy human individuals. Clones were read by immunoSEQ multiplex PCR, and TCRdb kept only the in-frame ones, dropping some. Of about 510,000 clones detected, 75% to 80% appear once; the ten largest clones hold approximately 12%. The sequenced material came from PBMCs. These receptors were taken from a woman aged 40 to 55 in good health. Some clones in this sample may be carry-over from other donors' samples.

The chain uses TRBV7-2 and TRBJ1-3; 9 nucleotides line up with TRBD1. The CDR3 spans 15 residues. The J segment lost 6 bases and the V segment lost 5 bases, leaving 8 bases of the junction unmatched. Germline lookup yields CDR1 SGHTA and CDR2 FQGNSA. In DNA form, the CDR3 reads TGTGCCAGCAGCGGAATGGGACAGGGAGTAAACACCATATATTTT. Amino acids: CASSGMGQGVNTIYF.

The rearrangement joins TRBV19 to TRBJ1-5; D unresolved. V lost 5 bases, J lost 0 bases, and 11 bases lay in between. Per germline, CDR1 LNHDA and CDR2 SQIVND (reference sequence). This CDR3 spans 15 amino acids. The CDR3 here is CASSWSLYSNQPQHF. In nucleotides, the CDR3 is TGTGCCAGTAGTTGGTCTCTCTATAGCAATCAGCCCCAGCATTTT.

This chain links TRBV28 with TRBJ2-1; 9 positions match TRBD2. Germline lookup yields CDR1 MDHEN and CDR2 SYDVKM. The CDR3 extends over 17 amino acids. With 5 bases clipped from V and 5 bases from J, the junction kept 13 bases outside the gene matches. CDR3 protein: CASSPLLTSGRNNEQFF. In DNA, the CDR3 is TGTGCCAGCAGTCCCCTGCTCACTAGCGGGCGTAACAATGAGCAGTTCTTC.

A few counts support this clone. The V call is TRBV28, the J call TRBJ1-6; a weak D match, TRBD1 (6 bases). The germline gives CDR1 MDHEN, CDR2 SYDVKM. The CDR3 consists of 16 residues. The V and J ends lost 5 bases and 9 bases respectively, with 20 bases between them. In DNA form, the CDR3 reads TGTGCCAGCAGTCAGACAAGGACAGTTCCTGTTTCACCCCTCCACTTT. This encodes CASSQTRTVPVSPLHF.

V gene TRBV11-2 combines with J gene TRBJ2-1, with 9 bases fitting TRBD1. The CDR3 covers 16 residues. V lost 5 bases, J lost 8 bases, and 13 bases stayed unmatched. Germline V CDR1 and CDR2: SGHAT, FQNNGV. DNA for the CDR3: TGTGCCAGCAGCCTCAAACCGGGACAGGGTTTACATGAGCAGTTCTTC. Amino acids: CASSLKPGQGLHEQFF.

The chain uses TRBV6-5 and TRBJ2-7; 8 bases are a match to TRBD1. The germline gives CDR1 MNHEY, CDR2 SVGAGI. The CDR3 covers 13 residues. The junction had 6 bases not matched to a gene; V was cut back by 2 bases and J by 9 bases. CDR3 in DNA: TGTGCCAGCAGTTACCGGACAGGGTCCGTGCAGTACTTC. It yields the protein CASSYRTGSVQYF.

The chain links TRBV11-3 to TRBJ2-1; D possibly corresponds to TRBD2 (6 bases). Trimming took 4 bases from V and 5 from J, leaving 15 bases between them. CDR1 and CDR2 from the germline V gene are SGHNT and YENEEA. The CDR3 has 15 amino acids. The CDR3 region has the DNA TGTGCCAGCAGCTACCGTAGCGGTACGAACAATGAGCAGTTCTTC. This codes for CASSYRSGTNNEQFF. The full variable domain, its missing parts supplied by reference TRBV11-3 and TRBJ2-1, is EAGVVQSPRYKIIEKKQPVAFWCNPISGHNTLYWYLQNLGQGPELLIRYENEEAVDDSQLPKDRFSAERLKGVDSTLKIQPAELGDSAVYLCASSYRSGTNNEQFFGPGTRLTVL.

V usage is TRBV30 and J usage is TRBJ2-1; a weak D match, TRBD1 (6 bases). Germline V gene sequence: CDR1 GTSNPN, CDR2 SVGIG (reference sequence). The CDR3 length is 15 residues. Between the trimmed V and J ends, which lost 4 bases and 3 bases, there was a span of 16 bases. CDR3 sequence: CAWIPQGRVYNEQFF. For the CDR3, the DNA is TGTGCCTGGATACCACAGGGTCGGGTCTACAATGAGCAGTTCTTC. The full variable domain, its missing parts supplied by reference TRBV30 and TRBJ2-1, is SQTIHQWPATLVQPVGSPLSLECTVEGTSNPNLYWYRQAAGRGLQLLFYSVGIGQISSEVPQNLSASRPQDRQFILSSKKLLLSDSGFYLCAWIPQGRVYNEQFFGPGTRLTVL.

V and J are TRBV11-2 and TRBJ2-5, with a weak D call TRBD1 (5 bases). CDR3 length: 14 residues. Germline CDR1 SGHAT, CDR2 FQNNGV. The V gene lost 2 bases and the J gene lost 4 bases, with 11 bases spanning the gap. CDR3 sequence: CASSLSRVSETQYF. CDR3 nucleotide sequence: TGTGCCAGCAGCTTAAGCAGGGTGTCAGAGACCCAGTACTTC.

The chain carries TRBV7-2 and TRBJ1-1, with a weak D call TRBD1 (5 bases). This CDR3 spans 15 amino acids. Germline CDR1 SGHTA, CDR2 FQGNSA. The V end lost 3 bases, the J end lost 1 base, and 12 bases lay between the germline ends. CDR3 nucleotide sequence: TGTGCCAGCAGCTTTGGGGGGGTGAAGAACACTGAAGCTTTCTTT. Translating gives CASSFGGVKNTEAFF. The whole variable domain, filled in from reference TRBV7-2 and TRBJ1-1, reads GAGVSQSPSNKVTEKGKDVELRCDPISGHTALYWYRQSLGQGLEFLIYFQGNSAPDKSGLPSDRFSAERTGGSVSTLTIQRTQQEDSAVYLCASSFGGVKNTEAFFGQGTRLTVV.

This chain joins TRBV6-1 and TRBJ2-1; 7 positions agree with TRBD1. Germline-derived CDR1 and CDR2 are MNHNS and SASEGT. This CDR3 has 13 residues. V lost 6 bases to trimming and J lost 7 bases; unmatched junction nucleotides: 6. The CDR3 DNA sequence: TGTGCCAGCAGAACAGGGGTGTGGAATGAGCAGTTCTTC. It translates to CASRTGVWNEQFF.

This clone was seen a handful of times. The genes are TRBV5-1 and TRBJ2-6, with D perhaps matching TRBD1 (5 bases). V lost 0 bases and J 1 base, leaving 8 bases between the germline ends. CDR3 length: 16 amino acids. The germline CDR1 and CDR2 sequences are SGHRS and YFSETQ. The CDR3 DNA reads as TGCGCCAGCAGCTTGGGGGGCGCGTCTGGGGCCAACGTCCTGACTTTC. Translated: CASSLGGASGANVLTF.

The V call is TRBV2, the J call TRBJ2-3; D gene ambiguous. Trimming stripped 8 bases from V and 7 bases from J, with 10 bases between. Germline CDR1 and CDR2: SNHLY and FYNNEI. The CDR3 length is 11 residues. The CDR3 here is CASGTIYTQYF. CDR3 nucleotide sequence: TGTGCCAGCGGTACAATATATACGCAGTATTTT. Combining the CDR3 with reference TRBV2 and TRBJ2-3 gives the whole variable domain EPEVTQTPSHQVTQMGQEVILRCVPISNHLYFYWYRQILGQKVEFLVSFYNNEISEKSEIFDDQFSVERPDGSNFTLKIRSTKLEDSAMYFCASGTIYTQYFGPGTRLTVL.

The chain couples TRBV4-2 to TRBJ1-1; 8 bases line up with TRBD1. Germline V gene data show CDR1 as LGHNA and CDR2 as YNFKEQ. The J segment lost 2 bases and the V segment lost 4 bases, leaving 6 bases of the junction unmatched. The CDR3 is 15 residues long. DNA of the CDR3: TGTGCCAGCAGCCCCCAGGACAGGGCCAACACTGAAGCTTTCTTT. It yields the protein CASSPQDRANTEAFF.

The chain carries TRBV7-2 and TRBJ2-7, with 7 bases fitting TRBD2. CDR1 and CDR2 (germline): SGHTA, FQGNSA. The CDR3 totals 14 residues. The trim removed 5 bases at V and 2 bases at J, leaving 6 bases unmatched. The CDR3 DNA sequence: TGTGCCAGCAGCCCTCCTAGCGGACCCTACGAGCAGTACTTC. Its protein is CASSPPSGPYEQYF.

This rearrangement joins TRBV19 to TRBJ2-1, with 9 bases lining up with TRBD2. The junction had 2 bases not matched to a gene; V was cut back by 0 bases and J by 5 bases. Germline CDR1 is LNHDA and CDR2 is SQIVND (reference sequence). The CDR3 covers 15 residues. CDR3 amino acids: CASSIESGRNNEQFF. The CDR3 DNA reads TGTGCCAGTAGTATAGAAAGCGGGAGGAACAATGAGCAGTTCTTC.

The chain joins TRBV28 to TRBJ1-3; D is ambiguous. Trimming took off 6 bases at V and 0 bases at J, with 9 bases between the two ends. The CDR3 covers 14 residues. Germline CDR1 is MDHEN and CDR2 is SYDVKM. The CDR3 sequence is CASRPPSSGNTIYF. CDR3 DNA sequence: TGTGCCAGCAGGCCCCCATCCTCTGGAAACACCATATATTTT.

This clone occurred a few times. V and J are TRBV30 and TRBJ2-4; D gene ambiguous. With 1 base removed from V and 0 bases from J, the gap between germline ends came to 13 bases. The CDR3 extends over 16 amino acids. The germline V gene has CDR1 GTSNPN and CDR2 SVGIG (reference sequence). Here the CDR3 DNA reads TGTGCCTGGAGTGAGAGTTACGCCGTAGCCAAAAACATTCAGTACTTC. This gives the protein CAWSESYAVAKNIQYF. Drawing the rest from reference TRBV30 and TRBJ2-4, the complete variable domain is SQTIHQWPATLVQPVGSPLSLECTVEGTSNPNLYWYRQAAGRGLQLLFYSVGIGQISSEVPQNLSASRPQDRQFILSSKKLLLSDSGFYLCAWSESYAVAKNIQYFGAGTRLSVL.

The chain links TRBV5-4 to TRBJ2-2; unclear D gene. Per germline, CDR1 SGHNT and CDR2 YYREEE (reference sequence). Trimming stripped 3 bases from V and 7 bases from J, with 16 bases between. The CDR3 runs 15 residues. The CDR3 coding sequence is TGTGCCAGCAGCTCGGCAGGAGAGAGTGGCGGGGAGCTGTTTTTT. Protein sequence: CASSSAGESGGELFF. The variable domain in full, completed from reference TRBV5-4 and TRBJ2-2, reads ETGVTQSPTHLIKTRGQQVTLRCSSQSGHNTVSWYQQALGQGPQFIFQYYREEENGRGNFPPRFSGLQFPNYSSELNVNALELDDSALYLCASSSAGESGGELFFGEGSRLTVL.

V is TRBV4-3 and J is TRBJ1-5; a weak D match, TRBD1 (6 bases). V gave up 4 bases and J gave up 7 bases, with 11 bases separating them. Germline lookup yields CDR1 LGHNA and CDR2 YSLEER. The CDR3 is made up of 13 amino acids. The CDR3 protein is CASSPGEGQPQHF. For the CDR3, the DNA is TGCGCCAGCAGCCCAGGGGAGGGGCAGCCCCAGCATTTT.

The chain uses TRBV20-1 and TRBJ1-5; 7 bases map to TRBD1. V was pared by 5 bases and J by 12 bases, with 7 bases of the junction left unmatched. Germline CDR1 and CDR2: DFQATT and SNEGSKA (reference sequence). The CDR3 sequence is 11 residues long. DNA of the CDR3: TGCAGTGCTCGGGACAGCACGGTCCAGCATTTT. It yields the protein CSARDSTVQHF.

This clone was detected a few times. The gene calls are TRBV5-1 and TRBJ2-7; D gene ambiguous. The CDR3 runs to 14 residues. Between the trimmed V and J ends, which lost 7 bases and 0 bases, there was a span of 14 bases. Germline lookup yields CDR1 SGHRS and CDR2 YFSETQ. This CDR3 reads CASYLDLSSYEQYF. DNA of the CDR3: TGCGCCAGCTACCTTGATCTTAGCTCCTACGAGCAGTACTTC.

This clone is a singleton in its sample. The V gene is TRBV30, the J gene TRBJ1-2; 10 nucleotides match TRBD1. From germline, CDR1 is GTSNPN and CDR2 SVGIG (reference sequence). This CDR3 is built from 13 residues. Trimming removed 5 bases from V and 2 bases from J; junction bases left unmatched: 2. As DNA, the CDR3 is TGTGCCTGGTCGGACAGGGGGAACTATGGCTACACCTTC. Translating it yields CAWSDRGNYGYTF. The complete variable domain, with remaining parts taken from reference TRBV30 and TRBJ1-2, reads SQTIHQWPATLVQPVGSPLSLECTVEGTSNPNLYWYRQAAGRGLQLLFYSVGIGQISSEVPQNLSASRPQDRQFILSSKKLLLSDSGFYLCAWSDRGNYGYTFGSGTRLTVV.

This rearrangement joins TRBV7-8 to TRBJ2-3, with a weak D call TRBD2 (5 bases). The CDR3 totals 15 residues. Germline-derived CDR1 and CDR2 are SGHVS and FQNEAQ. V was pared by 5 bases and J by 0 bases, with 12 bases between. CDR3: CASSHLSGSTDTQYF. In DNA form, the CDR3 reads TGTGCCAGCAGCCATTTATCGGGAAGCACAGATACGCAGTATTTT.

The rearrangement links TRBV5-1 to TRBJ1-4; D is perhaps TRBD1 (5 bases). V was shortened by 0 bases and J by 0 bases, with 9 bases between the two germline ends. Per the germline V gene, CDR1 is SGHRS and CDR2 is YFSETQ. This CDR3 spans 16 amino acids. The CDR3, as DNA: TGCGCCAGCAGCTTGGCCGGGACCGCAACTAATGAAAAACTGTTTTTT. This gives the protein CASSLAGTATNEKLFF.

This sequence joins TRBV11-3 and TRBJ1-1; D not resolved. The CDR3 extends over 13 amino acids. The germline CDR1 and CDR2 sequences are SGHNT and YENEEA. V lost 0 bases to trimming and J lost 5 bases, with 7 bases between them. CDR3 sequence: CASSLDRETEAFF. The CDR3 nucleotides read TGTGCCAGCAGCTTAGATAGGGAGACTGAAGCTTTCTTT.

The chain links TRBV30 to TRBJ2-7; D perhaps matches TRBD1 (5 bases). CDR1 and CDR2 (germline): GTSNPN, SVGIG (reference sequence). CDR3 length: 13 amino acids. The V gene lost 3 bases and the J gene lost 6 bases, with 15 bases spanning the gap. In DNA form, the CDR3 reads TGTGCCTGGAGCCTACAATTAGGGGTCGAGCAGTACTTC. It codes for CAWSLQLGVEQYF.

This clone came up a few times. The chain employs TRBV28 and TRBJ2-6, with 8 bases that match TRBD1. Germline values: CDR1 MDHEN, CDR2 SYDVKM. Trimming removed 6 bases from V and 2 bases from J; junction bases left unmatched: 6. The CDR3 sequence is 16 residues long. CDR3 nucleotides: TGTGCCAGCAGGCTCAGGGGGCTCCCTGGGGCCAACGTCCTGACTTTC. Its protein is CASRLRGLPGANVLTF.

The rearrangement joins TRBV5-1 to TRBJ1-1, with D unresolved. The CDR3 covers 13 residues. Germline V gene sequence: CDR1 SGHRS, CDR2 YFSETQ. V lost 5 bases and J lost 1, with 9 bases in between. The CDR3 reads CASRLQTNTEAFF. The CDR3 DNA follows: TGCGCCAGCAGGTTGCAGACGAACACTGAAGCTTTCTTT.

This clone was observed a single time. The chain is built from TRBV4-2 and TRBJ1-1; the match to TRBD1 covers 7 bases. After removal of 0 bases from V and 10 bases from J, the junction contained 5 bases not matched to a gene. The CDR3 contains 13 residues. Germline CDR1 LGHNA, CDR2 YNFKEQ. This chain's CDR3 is CASSQDRGGLAFF. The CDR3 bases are TGTGCCAGCAGCCAAGATCGAGGGGGCTTAGCTTTCTTT.

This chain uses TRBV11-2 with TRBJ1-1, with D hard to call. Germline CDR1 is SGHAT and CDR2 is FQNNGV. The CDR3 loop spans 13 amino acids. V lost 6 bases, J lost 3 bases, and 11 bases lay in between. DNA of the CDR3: TGTGCCAGCAGTTATACTCTGGACACTGAAGCTTTCTTT. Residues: CASSYTLDTEAFF.

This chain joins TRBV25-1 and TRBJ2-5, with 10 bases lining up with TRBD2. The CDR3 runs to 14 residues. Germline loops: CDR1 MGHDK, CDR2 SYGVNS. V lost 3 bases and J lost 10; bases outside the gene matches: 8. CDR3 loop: CASSDSLAGEVQYF. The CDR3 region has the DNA TGTGCCAGCAGTGATAGTCTAGCGGGAGAGGTCCAGTACTTC.